Detailed here is one T cell receptor beta chain. Its specificity is not known. With V trimmed by 6 bases and J by 0 bases, 6 bases remained unmatched. Looked up from germline, CDR1 is MRHNA and CDR2 is SNTAGT. The CDR3 loop spans 15 amino acids. These data come from a study of T cell clones after liver transplantation. Study in general: At least one year of complete immunosuppression withdrawal without enzymes over twice normal defined tolerance.

Study-wide results and limits: Compared with third party-reactive sequences, donor-reactive ones declined more, independent of withdrawal success. Migration into the graft, not deletion, may explain lost graft donor-reactive T cells. Post-transplant time points were not standardized, so conclusions are preliminary.

Here immunoSEQ multiplex PCR was the method, and the copy in TCRdb shows in-frame clones only, minus some. This sample has fewer than 80,000 clones, with under 90% found just once. Sequenced material: CD4+ T cells from blood, taken less than 50 months after liver transplant. The chain couples TRBV6-4 to TRBJ2-3, with 7 bases aligning to TRBD1. The TCR sequence derives from a human patient who received a liver transplant. Part of the T cells may come from the graft donor. The CDR3 is CASRKQGQSTDTQYF. The DNA for the CDR3 is TGTGCCAGCAGAAAGCAGGGACAGAGCACAGATACGCAGTATTTT.